The rows below give T cell receptor beta chains drawn from one sample of a study of Ad26.COV2.S vaccination and SARS-CoV-2 variants. Sequencing used immunoSEQ multiplex PCR; TCRdb keeps in-frame clones, though not all of them. Of under 150,000 clones in the sample, about nine tenths were seen once. Sequenced here: peripheral blood, sampled after recovery from COVID-19. These receptors were taken from a human donor who had recovered from COVID-19. The CDR3 runs from the conserved cysteine through the conserved F or W. Each record gives: D gene, CDR3 length, V gene, clone size, J gene, CDR3 protein, CDR3 DNA. The D gene is left open where the match is weak. Some rows have no size entry. The others give once, few or many, or a class for an expanded clone.

D gene: NA
CDR3 length: 13
V gene: TRBV7-9
clone size: once
J gene: TRBJ2-5
CDR3 protein: CASSTGKSETQYF
CDR3 DNA: TGTGCCAGCAGCACAGGGAAATCGGAGACCCAGTACTTC

D gene: NA
CDR3 length: 16
V gene: TRBV3-1/TRBV3-2
clone size: NA
J gene: TRBJ2-5
CDR3 protein: CASSQVDYPYQETQYF
CDR3 DNA: TGTGCCAGCAGCCAAGTGGACTATCCGTACCAAGAGACCCAGTACTTC

D gene: NA
CDR3 length: 14
V gene: TRBV7-2
clone size: NA
J gene: TRBJ1-6
CDR3 protein: CASSLGGGRESLHF
CDR3 DNA: TGTGCCAGCAGCTTAGGTGGCGGACGTGAATCCCTCCACTTT

D gene: TRBD1
CDR3 length: 16
V gene: TRBV11-3
clone size: NA
J gene: TRBJ1-5
CDR3 protein: CASSDIGQGANQPQHF
CDR3 DNA: TGTGCCAGCAGCGACATAGGACAGGGGGCGAATCAGCCCCAGCATTTT

D gene: TRBD1
CDR3 length: 17
V gene: TRBV9
clone size: NA
J gene: TRBJ1-1
CDR3 protein: CASSVEGWGQGVDEAFF
CDR3 DNA: TGTGCCAGCAGCGTAGAAGGTTGGGGGCAGGGGGTAGATGAAGCTTTCTTT

D gene: TRBD1
CDR3 length: 14
V gene: TRBV7-9
clone size: NA
J gene: TRBJ2-1
CDR3 protein: CASSSRAQGDEQFF
CDR3 DNA: TGTGCCAGCAGCTCCCGCGCACAGGGGGATGAGCAGTTCTTC

D gene: TRBD1
CDR3 length: 16
V gene: TRBV6-2/TRBV6-3
clone size: few
J gene: TRBJ1-5
CDR3 protein: CASSPDRGGVDQPQHF
CDR3 DNA: TGTGCCAGCAGCCCTGACAGGGGTGGGGTTGATCAGCCCCAGCATTTT

D gene: TRBD2
CDR3 length: 14
V gene: TRBV6-2/TRBV6-3
clone size: NA
J gene: TRBJ2-5
CDR3 protein: CASSLAGGTPTQYF
CDR3 DNA: TGTGCCAGCAGTCTTGCGGGGGGGACCCCGACCCAGTACTTC

D gene: NA
CDR3 length: 18
V gene: TRBV4-3
clone size: NA
J gene: TRBJ1-5
CDR3 protein: CASSQDHLGLGRIQPQHF
CDR3 DNA: TGCGCCAGCAGCCAAGATCACCTAGGGTTGGGTAGGATTCAGCCCCAGCATTTT

D gene: TRBD1
CDR3 length: 15
V gene: TRBV19
clone size: NA
J gene: TRBJ2-2
CDR3 protein: CASSIPGQYTGELFF
CDR3 DNA: TGTGCCAGTAGTATCCCGGGACAGTACACCGGGGAGCTGTTTTTT

D gene: NA
CDR3 length: 12
V gene: TRBV29-1
clone size: NA
J gene: TRBJ1-4
CDR3 protein: CSVEPEVKKLFF
CDR3 DNA: TGCAGCGTTGAACCGGAGGTAAAAAAACTGTTTTTT